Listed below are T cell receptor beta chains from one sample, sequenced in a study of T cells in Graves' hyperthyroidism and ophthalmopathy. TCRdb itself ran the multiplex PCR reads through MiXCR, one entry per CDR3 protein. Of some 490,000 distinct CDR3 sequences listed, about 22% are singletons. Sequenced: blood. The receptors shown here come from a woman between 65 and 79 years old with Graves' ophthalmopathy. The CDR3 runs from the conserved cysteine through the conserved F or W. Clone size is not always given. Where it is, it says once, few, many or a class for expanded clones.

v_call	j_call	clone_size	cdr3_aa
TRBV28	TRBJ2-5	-	CASSLEQGSGETQYF
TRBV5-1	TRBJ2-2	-	CASSASGSNTGELFF
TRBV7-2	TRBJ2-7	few	CASSLVVGQGPYEQYF
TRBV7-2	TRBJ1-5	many	CASSLAPSQPQHF
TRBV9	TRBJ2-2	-	CASSDSGRASPGELFF
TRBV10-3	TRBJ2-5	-	CAISREGGQETQYF
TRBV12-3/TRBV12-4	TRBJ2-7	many	CASSRNMGDEQYF
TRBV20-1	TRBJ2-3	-	CSASPGTTQYF
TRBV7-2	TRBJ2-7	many	CASSVTGSSYEQYF
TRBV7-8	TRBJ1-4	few	CASSLGQNEKLFF
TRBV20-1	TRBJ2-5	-	CSARRPGRETQYF
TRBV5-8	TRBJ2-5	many	CASKTLAGFETQYF
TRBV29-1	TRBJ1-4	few	CSVAMLVFATNEKLFF
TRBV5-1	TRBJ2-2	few	CASSGATNTGELFF
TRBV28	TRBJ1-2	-	CASSSKDSGGYTF